This passage covers 3 T cell receptor beta chains from one sample sequenced in a study of T cells in Graves' hyperthyroidism and ophthalmopathy (dated by TCRdb to between 2018 and 2020). Library method: multiplex PCR. The data were produced on an Illumina HiSeq 2000. The TCR beta CDR3 regions were amplified from the RNA transcripts. For the first round of RT-PCR on the TCR CDR3, the HTBI primer set was used together with the Qiagen OneStep RT-PCR kit. Through fastp at Q25 and MiXCR, TCRdb rebuilt clones from the public reads, retaining in-frame beta chains. Here each entry gathers all rows of one CDR3 protein and keeps the most common genes and DNA. The sample records about half a million distinct CDR3 sequences, around a quarter of which are singletons. The top ten hold around 10% of the sample. Sequencing input: blood. The receptor set was obtained from a young woman with Graves' ophthalmopathy.

This clonotype has at least ten counts. The chain uses TRBV19 and TRBJ1-5; D may be TRBD1 (6 bases). CDR3 size: 16 residues. V lost 6 bases and J 2 bases, leaving 17 bases between the germline ends. The germline gives CDR1 LNHDA, CDR2 SQIVND (reference sequence). The CDR3 DNA follows: TGTGCCAGTAGCACCCAGACAGGATATGGCAATCAGCCCCAGCATTTT. Translation: CASSTQTGYGNQPQHF.

This rearrangement joins TRBV6-2 or TRBV6-3 to TRBJ1-5, with D possibly TRBD1 on 6 matching bases. The CDR3 contains 18 residues. CDR1 MNHEY and CDR2 SVGEGT come from the germline V gene. Deletions cut 0 bases from V and 1 base from J, with 16 bases between. The CDR3 spells CASSYSGIGGMSNQPQHF. The CDR3 coding sequence is TGTGCCAGCAGTTACTCCGGTATAGGGGGAATGAGCAATCAGCCCCAGCATTTT.

Ten or more counts support this clonotype. The J gene is TRBJ2-5, the V gene TRBV20-1, with TRBD1 matching 7 bases. V gave up 0 bases and J gave up 4 bases; unmatched junction bases: 23. This CDR3 region has 20 residues. Germline CDR1 DFQATT, CDR2 SNEGSKA (reference sequence). The CDR3 region is CSARDFRGLQNGGPLETQYF. In nucleotides, the CDR3 is TGCAGTGCTAGAGATTTTAGGGGGCTCCAGAATGGGGGACCATTAGAGACCCAGTACTTC.